This entry is about one T cell receptor (beta chain). This record comes from a study of blood T cell repertoires in COVID-19. Authors' methods: Researchers report that nucleated cell counts were estimated from reference gene primer amplification. Sequencing used immunoSEQ multiplex PCR; TCRdb keeps in-frame clones, though not all of them. That table supplies the V and J calls and clone size; D and trimming were determined from the DNA. The sample contains approximately 82,000 clones, around four fifths of which appear only once. V dropped 3 bases and J dropped 9 bases, with 16 bases sitting between them. CDR3 length: 14 amino acids. Germline CDR1 reads SGHTS; CDR2 reads YDEGEE.

Sequenced: peripheral blood. This clonotype originated in a woman aged 70-85 years with active or convalescent COVID-19. The J gene is TRBJ2-1, the V gene TRBV5-8, with D possibly matching TRBD1 (6 bases). CDR3 loop: CASSSQTGIGEQFF. The CDR3 nucleotides are TGTGCCAGCAGCTCTCAAACAGGGATCGGTGAGCAGTTCTTC. The variable domain in full, with the rest retrieved from reference TRBV5-8 and TRBJ2-1, is EAGVTQSPTHLIKTRGQQATLRCSPISGHTSVYWYQQALGLGLQFLLWYDEGEERNRGNFPPRFSGRQFPNYSSELNVNALELEDSALYLCASSSQTGIGEQFFGPGTRLTVL.